The sequence of this T cell receptor beta chain was determined in a study of blood T cells in healthy people across ages. Study observations and caveats: With age, beta diversity per million T cells declined roughly linearly, significantly by 35 to 40.

Using a J-beta primer mix together with a sample-barcoded 5' primer, a second PCR was run for roughly 6 to 12 cycles. Each cDNA was tagged by a template-switch adaptor containing 12 random nucleotides. MiXCR, applied by TCRdb to the 5' RACE reads, yields one record per CDR3 protein. The sample has about 640,000 distinct CDR3 sequences; 58% are singletons. To note about this clonotype: Its specificity is unknown.

Individuals who donated were healthy Caucasians from Russia aged 6 to 90. Sequencing was carried out using blood. This TCR derives from a man aged 55 to 70 in good health.

The DNA for the CDR3 is TGTGCCATTGCTGGGGAATATCCCGACGAGCAGTACTTC. Translating gives CAIAGEYPDEQYF. This sequence joins TRBV6-1 and TRBJ2-7; D is undetermined. The CDR3 loop spans 13 amino acids. Germline CDR1 and CDR2: MNHNS and SASEGT. Deletions cut 10 bases from V and 5 bases from J, with 18 bases between.